These 15 T cell receptor beta chains share one sample of origin, sequenced in a study of T-cell reconstitution after alpha-beta-depleted transplantation in children. The TCRbeta library incorporated unique molecular identifiers. MiXCR was run by TCRdb on the PCR reads, yielding one entry per CDR3 protein. The data contain about 77,000 distinct CDR3 sequences, about a sixth of them singletons. Sample: PBMCs, mostly from graft donor cells, taken 360 days after TCRalphabeta/CD19-depleted stem cell transplant. The receptors derive from a male patient between 2 and 9 years old who had a stem cell transplant for acute lymphoblastic leukemia, so the T cells may come from the graft donor.

This clonotype was counted a few times. The chain joins TRBV15 to TRBJ2-1; 7 bases are shared with TRBD2. V gave up 1 base and J gave up 2 bases; unmatched junction bases: 5. CDR1 and CDR2 from the germline V gene are LNHNV and YYDKDF (reference sequence). CDR3 size: 16 residues. CDR3 coding DNA: TGTGCCACCAGCAGAGGGCGAGCGGGACCCTACAATGAGCAGTTCTTC. Amino acid sequence: CATSRGRAGPYNEQFF.

The genes are TRBV5-1 and TRBJ1-5; D is possibly TRBD1 (6 bases). V was clipped by 7 bases and J by 6 bases, with 17 bases between them. The germline CDR1 and CDR2 sequences are SGHRS and YFSETQ. The length of the CDR3 is 14 residues. The CDR3 spells CASRKDSFSQPQHF. The CDR3 bases are TGCGCCAGCCGGAAGGACAGTTTCTCTCAGCCCCAGCATTTT. The whole variable domain, filled in from reference TRBV5-1 and TRBJ1-5, reads KAGVTQTPRYLIKTRGQQVTLSCSPISGHRSVSWYQQTPGQGLQFLFEYFSETQRNKGNFPGRFSGRQFSNSRSEMNVSTLELGDSALYLCASRKDSFSQPQHFGDGTRLSIL.

The chain employs TRBV4-1 and TRBJ2-7; 7 nucleotides match TRBD1. This CDR3 comprises 15 residues. Germline CDR1 MGHRA, CDR2 YSYEKL. With 4 bases clipped from V and 0 bases from J, the junction kept 6 bases outside the gene matches. The CDR3 reads CASSLDWDSSYEQYF. The DNA of the CDR3 is TGCGCCAGCAGCCTAGACTGGGACAGCTCCTACGAGCAGTACTTC.

This clonotype was recorded many times. V and J are TRBV19 and TRBJ2-1; weak D call: TRBD2 (7 bases). The ends were cut back, 6 bases at V and 7 bases at J, with 16 bases in the middle. The germline gives CDR1 LNHDA, CDR2 SQIVND (reference sequence). The CDR3 runs 14 residues. This chain's CDR3 is CASRGAGVPNEQFF. The CDR3 region has the DNA TGTGCCAGTAGGGGGGCGGGGGTCCCAAATGAGCAGTTCTTC.

This clonotype was seen a few times. The rearrangement joins TRBV4-1 to TRBJ2-3, with 11 bases matching TRBD2. The CDR3 has 16 residues. From germline, CDR1 is MGHRA and CDR2 YSYEKL. The trim removed 4 bases at V and 5 bases at J, leaving 8 bases unmatched. CDR3 in DNA: TGCGCCAGCAGCCTTCTAGCGGGAGGCCGGGGAGATACGCAGTATTTT. This gives the protein CASSLLAGGRGDTQYF.

The chain employs TRBV10-3 and TRBJ2-4; 8 bases align to TRBD1. V lost 6 bases and J lost 0; bases outside the gene matches: 7. The CDR3 sequence is 16 residues long. The germline gives CDR1 ENHRY, CDR2 SYGVKD. CDR3 nucleotides: TGTGCCATCAGCCCGGACAGGGCTCTAGCCAAAAACATTCAGTACTTC. Its translation: CAISPDRALAKNIQYF.

This clonotype was found a few times. V is TRBV6-2 or TRBV6-3 and J is TRBJ1-5; TRBD1 might be the D (6 bases). The CDR3 has 15 residues. V shed 5 bases and J shed 4 bases, with 15 bases lying between them. Germline loops: CDR1 MNHEY, CDR2 SVGEGT. The CDR3 nucleotides read TGTGCCAGCAGTGGGGGGGGCCAAAGGAATCAGCCCCAGCATTTT. Its protein product is CASSGGGQRNQPQHF.

The rearrangement joins TRBV4-1 to TRBJ2-1, with TRBD2 identical over 10 bases. CDR1 MGHRA and CDR2 YSYEKL come from the germline V gene. The CDR3 extends over 18 amino acids. V dropped 0 bases and J dropped 10; count of bases not matched to a gene: 15. The CDR3 region has the DNA TGCGCCAGCAGCCAAGACCCCTCTAGCGGGAGTATATCGTTCGAGCAGTTCTTC. Translated: CASSQDPSSGSISFEQFF.

The rearrangement links TRBV5-1 to TRBJ2-5; 10 bases agree with TRBD2. This CDR3 comprises 15 residues. With V trimmed by 5 bases and J by 5 bases, 9 bases remained unmatched. The germline V gene encodes CDR1 SGHRS and CDR2 YFSETQ. In DNA, the CDR3 is TGCGCCAGCAGTACGGCAGCGGGAGGGACGGAGACCCAGTACTTC. Protein product: CASSTAAGGTETQYF.

The chain uses TRBV29-1 and TRBJ2-1, with D possibly TRBD2 on 7 matching bases. The CDR3 consists of 14 residues. V dropped 2 bases and J dropped 9 bases, with 17 bases sitting between them. CDR1 and CDR2 (germline): SQVTM, ANQGSEA. The CDR3 region has the DNA TGCAGCGTTGAAAGGGGGGCGGGAGTAGGTGAGCAGTTCTTC. It translates to CSVERGAGVGEQFF.

This clonotype was counted a few times. The V and J genes are TRBV24-1 and TRBJ2-1; the D call may be TRBD1 or TRBD2 (5 bases each). The V gene lost 5 bases and the J gene lost 8 bases, with 9 bases spanning the gap. Germline-derived CDR1 and CDR2 are KGHDR and SFDVKD. This CDR3 has 12 residues. The CDR3 is CATSAWGYEQFF. The CDR3 nucleotides are TGTGCCACCAGTGCCTGGGGGTATGAGCAGTTCTTC.

This clonotype was seen a handful of times. The chain uses TRBV6-5 and TRBJ1-1; D gene unclear. The germline V gene has CDR1 MNHEY and CDR2 SVGAGI. V dropped 2 bases and J dropped 10 bases, with 11 bases sitting between them. CDR3 length: 12 residues. CDR3 sequence reads: CASSYRAGGAFF. The CDR3 DNA is TGTGCCAGCAGTTACCGGGCCGGTGGAGCTTTCTTT.

This clonotype showed up many times. The rearrangement joins TRBV4-1 to TRBJ2-2, with D maybe TRBD2 (6 bases). V was clipped by 3 bases and J by 8 bases, with 13 bases between them. CDR1 MGHRA and CDR2 YSYEKL come from the germline V gene. This CDR3 comprises 14 residues. The CDR3 coding sequence is TGCGCCAGCAGCCATGTGGACTATAAGGGGGAGCTGTTTTTT. Translation: CASSHVDYKGELFF.

This clonotype was counted many times. The chain employs TRBV20-1 and TRBJ2-4, with 8 nucleotides matching TRBD1. CDR1 is DFQATT and CDR2 is SNEGSKA in the germline V gene (reference sequence). CDR3 length: 14 amino acids. With 6 bases clipped from V and 1 base from J, the junction kept 5 bases outside the gene matches. CDR3 sequence (DNA): TGCAGTGCAATGACAGGGGACGCCAAAAACATTCAGTACTTC. It is translated as CSAMTGDAKNIQYF.

This clonotype was seen more than once but under ten times. V gene TRBV9 combines with J gene TRBJ2-2; 12 positions match TRBD2. Germline V gives CDR1 SGDLS, CDR2 YYNGEE. The V and J ends lost 0 bases and 6 bases, in that order; junction bases with no gene match: 0. The CDR3 runs to 15 residues. The CDR3 loop is CASSVGLAGAGELFF. For the CDR3, the DNA is TGTGCCAGCAGCGTAGGACTAGCGGGAGCCGGGGAGCTGTTTTTT.